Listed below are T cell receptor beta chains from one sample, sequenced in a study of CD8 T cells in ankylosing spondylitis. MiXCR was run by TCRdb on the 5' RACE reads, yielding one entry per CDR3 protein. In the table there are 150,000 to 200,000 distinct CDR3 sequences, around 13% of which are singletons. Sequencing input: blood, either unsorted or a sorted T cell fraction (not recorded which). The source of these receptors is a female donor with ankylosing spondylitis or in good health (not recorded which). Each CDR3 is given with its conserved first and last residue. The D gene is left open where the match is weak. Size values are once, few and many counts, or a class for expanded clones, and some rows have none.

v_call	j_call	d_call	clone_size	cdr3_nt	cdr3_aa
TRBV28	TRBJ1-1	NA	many	TGTGCCAGCACGGGGGCAGGCACTGGGAACACTGAAGCTTTCTTT	CASTGAGTGNTEAFF
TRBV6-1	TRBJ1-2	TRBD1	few	TGTGCCAGCAGTCGACAGGGGGCGAGGATTGTCTATGGCTACACCTTC	CASSRQGARIVYGYTF
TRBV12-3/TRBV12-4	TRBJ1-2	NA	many	TGTGCCAGCAGTAGAGTCCTCTATGGCTACACCTTC	CASSRVLYGYTF
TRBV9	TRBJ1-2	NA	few	TGTGCCAGCCTGGGGAGTGCGAGAGGCTACACCTTC	CASLGSARGYTF
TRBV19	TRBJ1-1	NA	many	TGTGCCAGTAGTTTGGGATGGGACACTGAAGCTTTCTTT	CASSLGWDTEAFF
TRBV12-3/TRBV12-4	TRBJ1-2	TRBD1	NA	TGTGCCAGCAGCACGAACAGGGGCGAATCGGGTGGCTACACCTTC	CASSTNRGESGGYTF
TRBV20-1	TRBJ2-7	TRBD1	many	TGCAGTGCTAGCCGACAGGGTTTCTACGAGCAGTACTTC	CSASRQGFYEQYF
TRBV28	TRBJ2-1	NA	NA	TGTGCCAGCAGTTTAGTTGGCGGCAGGGGCTCCTACAATGAGCAGTTCTTC	CASSLVGGRGSYNEQFF
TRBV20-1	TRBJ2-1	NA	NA	TGCAGTGCTATGCTATTACGGTCGGGCGGGCTGGGGCTCAATGAGCAGTTCTTC	CSAMLLRSGGLGLNEQFF
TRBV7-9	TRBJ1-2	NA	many	TGTGCCAGCAGCTGGGACGATTTTGGCTACACCTTC	CASSWDDFGYTF
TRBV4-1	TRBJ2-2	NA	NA	TGCGCCAGCAGCCAGATGAACACCGGGGAGCTGTTTTTT	CASSQMNTGELFF